A single T cell receptor beta chain is shown here with its context. The sample is drawn from a study of T-cell reconstitution after alpha-beta-depleted transplantation in children. CDR1 and CDR2 from the germline V gene are SGHRS and YFSETQ. This CDR3 has 14 residues. V was trimmed by 0 bases and J by 2 bases, leaving 8 bases between them. Preparation of the TCRbeta library was carried out with unique molecular identifiers. Each CDR3 protein is one row after TCRdb ran MiXCR on the PCR reads. This sample yields about 340,000 distinct CDR3 sequences, of which 9% to 12% are seen a single time; roughly 2.5% belongs to the top ten.

The V gene is TRBV5-1, the J gene TRBJ2-5; D unclear. The receptor's source is a human donor who donated a stem cell graft to a child with acute lymphoblastic leukemia. The material was PBMCs from the stem cell graft donor, obtained from the stem cell graft. The CDR3 DNA sequence: TGCGCCAGCAGCTTGGGTTATGTACAAGAGACCCAGTACTTC. Translation: CASSLGYVQETQYF.